These 20 T cell receptor beta chains originate from one sample sequenced in a study of blood T cell repertoires in COVID-19. Using immunoSEQ multiplex PCR, the repertoire was profiled, and TCRdb retains in-frame clones only, with some absent. The sample yields hundreds of thousands of clones, roughly 84% seen once. The sample consisted of PBMCs or T cells enriched from blood (not recorded which). The receptors stem from a woman aged 25-40 years who had recovered from COVID-19.

The V and J genes are TRBV2 and TRBJ2-1, with TRBD2 matching 14 bases. CDR3 length equals 14 residues. The germline V gene has CDR1 SNHLY and CDR2 FYNNEI. V shed 6 bases, J shed 7 bases, and the junction held 2 bases outside the gene matches. The CDR3 protein is CASRRTSGGNEQFF. The CDR3 DNA is TGTGCCAGCAGGAGGACTAGCGGGGGGAATGAGCAGTTCTTC.

V and J are TRBV19 and TRBJ1-5, with D uncertain. V lost 5 bases to trimming and J lost 1 base, with 9 bases between them. The CDR3 extends over 14 amino acids. The germline gives CDR1 LNHDA, CDR2 SQIVND (reference sequence). The CDR3 is CASSPSGSNQPQHF. In DNA, the CDR3 is TGTGCCAGTAGTCCCTCGGGGAGCAATCAGCCCCAGCATTTT. The variable domain in full, with the rest retrieved from reference TRBV19 and TRBJ1-5, is DGGITQSPKYLFRKEGQNVTLSCEQNLNHDAMYWYRQDPGQGLRLIYYSQIVNDFQKGDIAEGYSVSREKKESFPLTVTSAQKNPTAFYLCASSPSGSNQPQHFGDGTRLSIL.

The rearrangement joins TRBV4-1 to TRBJ2-7; the match to TRBD1 covers 9 bases. V was clipped by 3 bases and J by 3 bases; unmatched bases: 6. The CDR3 spans 15 residues. Germline CDR1 reads MGHRA; CDR2 reads YSYEKL. This chain's CDR3 is CASSHQGQGRYEQYF. The CDR3 DNA is TGCGCCAGCAGCCATCAGGGACAGGGTCGCTACGAGCAGTACTTC.

This chain uses TRBV7-8 with TRBJ1-1; D may be TRBD1 (6 bases). Trimming pared 2 bases from V and 2 bases from J, leaving 9 bases between. The CDR3 sequence is 14 residues long. The V gene's germline CDR1 is SGHVS and CDR2 FQNEAQ. CDR3 nucleotide sequence: TGTGCCAGCAGCTTAAACAGGGTAAACACTGAAGCTTTCTTT. Protein: CASSLNRVNTEAFF. The variable domain in full, with the rest retrieved from reference TRBV7-8 and TRBJ1-1, is GAGVSQSPRYKVAKRGQDVALRCDPISGHVSLFWYQQALGQGPEFLTYFQNEAQLDKSGLPSDRFFAERPEGSVSTLKIQRTQQEDSAVYLCASSLNRVNTEAFFGQGTRLTVV.

The chain couples TRBV5-4 to TRBJ1-4; maybe TRBD1 (6 bases). With 4 bases removed from V and 0 bases from J, the gap between germline ends came to 13 bases. The CDR3 is made up of 16 amino acids. The germline CDR1 and CDR2 sequences are SGHNT and YYREEE (reference sequence). The CDR3 bases are TGTGCCAGCAGCGAGGGGACACTTGCAACTAATGAAAAACTGTTTTTT. It yields the protein CASSEGTLATNEKLFF.

The V call is TRBV4-2, the J call TRBJ1-1; D unclear. With 4 bases removed from V and 12 bases from J, the gap between germline ends came to 12 bases. Germline CDR1 and CDR2: LGHNA and YNFKEQ. The CDR3 is made up of 11 amino acids. CDR3 residues: CASSLQGLTFF. The CDR3 DNA reads TGTGCCAGCAGCCTACAAGGACTAACTTTCTTT.

CDR3 sequence: CASSHPGRGANVLTF. The DNA for the CDR3 is TGTGCCAGCAGCCATCCCGGGAGAGGGGCCAACGTCCTGACTTTC. This chain links TRBV7-9 with TRBJ2-6, with D possibly being TRBD2 (6 bases). The germline V gene has CDR1 SEHNR and CDR2 FQNEAQ (reference sequence). The CDR3 sequence is 15 residues long. Deletions cut 5 bases from V and 4 bases from J, with 12 bases between.

The chain has TRBV10-3 and TRBJ1-3, with D possibly TRBD1 on 5 matching bases. The CDR3 has 13 residues. V lost 9 bases and J lost 4, with 13 bases in between. The germline V gene has CDR1 ENHRY and CDR2 SYGVKD. DNA for the CDR3: TGTGCCATTCAGGGATCTGCCGGAAACACCATATATTTT. It specifies CAIQGSAGNTIYF.

The V call is TRBV3-1 (or the pseudogene TRBV3-2), the J call TRBJ2-1; D possibly corresponds to TRBD2 (5 bases). The CDR3 is made up of 15 amino acids. The V end lost 1 base, the J end lost 5 bases, and 12 bases lay between the germline ends. Germline V lookup: CDR1 LGHDT, CDR2 YNNKEL (reference sequence). Here the CDR3 DNA reads TGTGCCAGCAGCCAAGCGGGAATGGCCCACAATGAGCAGTTCTTC. This translates into CASSQAGMAHNEQFF.

The CDR3 DNA follows: TGCGCCAGCAGCTCCCTTAGCGGGAGCCGATTTGAGCAGTACTTC. This gives the protein CASSSLSGSRFEQYF. V and J are TRBV5-1 and TRBJ2-7, with 9 positions matching TRBD2. The CDR3 runs to 15 residues. V was pared by 3 bases and J by 7 bases, with 11 bases of the junction left unmatched. CDR1 is SGHRS and CDR2 is YFSETQ in the germline V gene.

This clone was detected only a few times. Different DNA sequences within this sample yield the same CDR3. V usage is TRBV3-1 (or the pseudogene TRBV3-2) and J usage is TRBJ1-3, with unresolved D. V was pared by 2 bases and J by 4 bases, with 3 bases between. The germline CDR1 and CDR2 sequences are LGHDT and YNNKEL (reference sequence). CDR3 length: 12 amino acids. As DNA, the CDR3 is TGTGCCAGCAGCCAACAAGGAAACACCATATATTTT. Translated: CASSQQGNTIYF.

The CDR3 spells CASSIVADGGELFF. The DNA of the CDR3 is TGTGCCAGTAGTATAGTGGCGGATGGCGGGGAGCTGTTTTTT. The chain employs TRBV19 and TRBJ2-2; no clear D. V gave up 1 base and J gave up 7 bases, with 10 bases separating them. This CDR3 has 14 amino acids. Germline V CDR1 and CDR2: LNHDA, SQIVND (reference sequence).

In DNA, the CDR3 is TGTGCCAGCAGTGAACGAAGTCCGGGAATGACCTACACCGGGGAGCTGTTTTTT. Protein product: CASSERSPGMTYTGELFF. The chain carries TRBV25-1 and TRBJ2-2, with TRBD2 as a possible D gene (5 bases). V lost 2 bases to trimming and J lost 3 bases, with 19 bases between them. This CDR3 spans 18 amino acids. Germline loops: CDR1 MGHDK, CDR2 SYGVNS.

The rearrangement links TRBV3-1 (or the pseudogene TRBV3-2) to TRBJ1-1, with a weak D call TRBD1 (6 bases). The germline gives CDR1 LGHDT, CDR2 YNNKEL (reference sequence). Trimming stripped 7 bases from V and 6 bases from J, with 9 bases between. The CDR3 covers 11 residues. The CDR3 DNA follows: TGTGCCAGCAAAACAGGGTCTGAAGCTTTCTTT. Its protein product is CASKTGSEAFF.

The J gene is TRBJ2-7, the V gene TRBV28; a weak D match, TRBD1 (6 bases). In germline, CDR1 is MDHEN, CDR2 SYDVKM. This CDR3 has 15 residues. V was pared by 5 bases and J by 3 bases, with 17 bases between. The DNA of the CDR3 is TGTGCCAGCAGTAGATCCGGGACATACCTCTACGAGCAGTACTTC. Its protein is CASSRSGTYLYEQYF.

The chain carries TRBV2 and TRBJ2-5, with 7 bases lining up with TRBD1. CDR3 length equals 12 residues. J lost 5 bases, V lost 10 bases, and 7 bases had no gene match. The V gene's germline CDR1 is SNHLY and CDR2 FYNNEI. The CDR3 here is CAISQGRETQYF. The CDR3 DNA reads TGTGCCATTTCACAGGGGCGGGAGACCCAGTACTTC.

The chain recombines TRBV9 with TRBJ2-7; TRBD2 agrees at 9 bases. V lost 4 bases to trimming and J lost 0 bases; unmatched junction nucleotides: 5. This CDR3 spans 15 amino acids. CDR1 is SGDLS and CDR2 is YYNGEE in the germline V gene. CDR3 nucleotides: TGTGCCAGCAGCCCCAGCGGGGGGAGCTCCTACGAGCAGTACTTC. This codes for CASSPSGGSSYEQYF.

The chain links TRBV28 to TRBJ2-7; 8 bases agree with TRBD2. V was pared by 3 bases and J by 2 bases, with 3 bases of the junction left unmatched. The CDR3 extends over 14 amino acids. Germline V gene sequence: CDR1 MDHEN, CDR2 SYDVKM. CDR3: CASSFERETYEQYF. CDR3 DNA sequence: TGTGCCAGCAGTTTTGAGCGGGAGACCTACGAGCAGTACTTC.

The chain employs TRBV28 and TRBJ2-7, with 8 bases aligning to TRBD1. Germline V gene sequence: CDR1 MDHEN, CDR2 SYDVKM. The V and J ends lost 4 bases and 7 bases, in that order; junction bases with no gene match: 6. The CDR3 contains 13 residues. The CDR3 sequence is CASSSGQGGEQYF. DNA of the CDR3: TGTGCCAGCAGTTCCGGACAGGGAGGAGAGCAGTACTTC.

The chain couples TRBV2 to TRBJ2-1, with 14 bases matching TRBD2. This CDR3 has 14 residues. Trimming removed 4 bases from V and 7 bases from J; junction bases left unmatched: 0. Germline lookup yields CDR1 SNHLY and CDR2 FYNNEI. In nucleotides, the CDR3 is TGTGCCAGCAGTGGACTAGCGGGGGGGAATGAGCAGTTCTTC. Translation: CASSGLAGGNEQFF. The full variable domain, its missing parts supplied by reference TRBV2 and TRBJ2-1, is EPEVTQTPSHQVTQMGQEVILRCVPISNHLYFYWYRQILGQKVEFLVSFYNNEISEKSEIFDDQFSVERPDGSNFTLKIRSTKLEDSAMYFCASSGLAGGNEQFFGPGTRLTVL.